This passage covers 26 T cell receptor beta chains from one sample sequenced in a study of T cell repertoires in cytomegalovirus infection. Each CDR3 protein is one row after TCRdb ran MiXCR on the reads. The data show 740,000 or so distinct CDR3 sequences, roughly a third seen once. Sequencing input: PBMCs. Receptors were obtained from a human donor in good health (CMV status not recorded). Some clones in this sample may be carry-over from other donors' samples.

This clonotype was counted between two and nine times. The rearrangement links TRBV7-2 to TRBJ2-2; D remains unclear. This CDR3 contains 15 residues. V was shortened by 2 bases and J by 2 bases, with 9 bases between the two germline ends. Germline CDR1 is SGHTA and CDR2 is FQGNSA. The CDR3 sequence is CASSLLSDNTGELFF. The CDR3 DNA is TGTGCCAGCAGCTTATTATCAGATAACACCGGGGAGCTGTTTTTT.

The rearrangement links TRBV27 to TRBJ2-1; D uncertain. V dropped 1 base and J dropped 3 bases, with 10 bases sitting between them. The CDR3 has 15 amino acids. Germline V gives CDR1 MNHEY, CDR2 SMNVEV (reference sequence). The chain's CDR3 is CASSLWASRYNEQFF. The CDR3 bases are TGTGCCAGCAGTTTATGGGCGTCTCGCTACAATGAGCAGTTCTTC.

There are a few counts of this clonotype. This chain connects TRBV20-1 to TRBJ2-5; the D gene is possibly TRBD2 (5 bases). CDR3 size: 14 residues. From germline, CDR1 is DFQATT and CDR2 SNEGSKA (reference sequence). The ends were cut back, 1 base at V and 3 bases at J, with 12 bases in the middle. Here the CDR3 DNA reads TGCAGTGCTAGAGCGGGTTCGGGAAAAGAGACCCAGTACTTC. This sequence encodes CSARAGSGKETQYF.

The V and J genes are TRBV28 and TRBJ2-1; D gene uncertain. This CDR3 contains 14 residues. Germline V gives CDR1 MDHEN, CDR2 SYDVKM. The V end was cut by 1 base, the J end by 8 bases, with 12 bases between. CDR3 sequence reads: CASSLSPGIHEQFF. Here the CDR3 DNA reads TGTGCCAGCAGTTTATCCCCAGGTATCCATGAGCAGTTCTTC.

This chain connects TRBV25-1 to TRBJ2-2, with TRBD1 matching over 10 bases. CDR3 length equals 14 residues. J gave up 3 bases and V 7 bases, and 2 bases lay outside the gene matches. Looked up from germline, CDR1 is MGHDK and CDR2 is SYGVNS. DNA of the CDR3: TGTGCCAGCAATGGACAGGGGGACACCGGGGAGCTGTTTTTT. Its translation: CASNGQGDTGELFF.

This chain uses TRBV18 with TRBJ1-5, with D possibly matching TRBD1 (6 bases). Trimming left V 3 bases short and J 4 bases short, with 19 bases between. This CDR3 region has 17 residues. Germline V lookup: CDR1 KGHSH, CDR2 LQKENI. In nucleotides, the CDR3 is TGTGCCAGCTCACCGGTCGGTGGGGGCTCCCTTAATCAGCCCCAGCATTTT. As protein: CASSPVGGGSLNQPQHF.

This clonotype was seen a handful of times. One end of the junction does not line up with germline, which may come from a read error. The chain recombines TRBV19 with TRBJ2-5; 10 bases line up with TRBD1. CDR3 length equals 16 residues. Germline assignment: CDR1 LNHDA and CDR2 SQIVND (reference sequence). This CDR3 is CASSSRDRGFQATQYF. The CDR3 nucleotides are TGTGCCAGTAGTTCCCGGGACAGGGGTTTTCAAGCGACCCAGTACTTC.

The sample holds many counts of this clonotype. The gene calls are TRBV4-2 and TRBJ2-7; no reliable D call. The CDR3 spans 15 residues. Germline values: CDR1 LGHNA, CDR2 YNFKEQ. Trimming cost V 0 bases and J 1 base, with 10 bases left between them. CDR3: CASSQEVTDSYEQYF. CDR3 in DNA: TGTGCCAGCAGCCAAGAGGTGACGGATTCCTACGAGCAGTACTTC.

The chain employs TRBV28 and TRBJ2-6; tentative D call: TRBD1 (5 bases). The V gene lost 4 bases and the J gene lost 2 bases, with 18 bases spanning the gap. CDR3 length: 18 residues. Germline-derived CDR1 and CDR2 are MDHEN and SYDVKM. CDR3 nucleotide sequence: TGTGCCAGCAGTTCCAGGGCCCCCACTCCTCCTGGGGCCAACGTCCTGACTTTC. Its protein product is CASSSRAPTPPGANVLTF.

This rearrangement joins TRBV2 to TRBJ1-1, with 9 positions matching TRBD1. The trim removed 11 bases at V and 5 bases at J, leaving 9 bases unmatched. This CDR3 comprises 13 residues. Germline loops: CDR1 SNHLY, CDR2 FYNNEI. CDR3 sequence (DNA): TGTGCCCGCCAGGGACAGGGTGGGACTGAAGCTTTCTTT. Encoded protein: CARQGQGGTEAFF.

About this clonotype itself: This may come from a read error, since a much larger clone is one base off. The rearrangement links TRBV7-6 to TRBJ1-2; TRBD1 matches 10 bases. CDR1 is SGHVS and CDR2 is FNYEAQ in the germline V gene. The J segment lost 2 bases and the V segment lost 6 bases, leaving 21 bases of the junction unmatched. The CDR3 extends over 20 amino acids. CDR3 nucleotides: TGTGCCAGCAGACTCAAACTTGAGACAGGGGGCTCTTCCACCAACTATGGCTACACCTTC. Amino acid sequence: CASRLKLETGGSSTNYGYTF.

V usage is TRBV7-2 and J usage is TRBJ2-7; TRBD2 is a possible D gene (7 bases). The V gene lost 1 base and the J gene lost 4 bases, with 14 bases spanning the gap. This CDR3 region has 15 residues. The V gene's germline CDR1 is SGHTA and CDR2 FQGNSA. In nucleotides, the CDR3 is TGTGCCAGCAGCTTAGGGGGAGGGGGATGGTACGAGCAGTACTTC. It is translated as CASSLGGGGWYEQYF.

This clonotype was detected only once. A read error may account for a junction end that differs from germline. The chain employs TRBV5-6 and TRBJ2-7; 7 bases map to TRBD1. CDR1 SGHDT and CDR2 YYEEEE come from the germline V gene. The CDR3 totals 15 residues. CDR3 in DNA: TGTGCCAGCAGCCGCGCCCGGGACAGTCCACACGAGCAGAACTTC. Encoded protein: CASSRARDSPHEQNF. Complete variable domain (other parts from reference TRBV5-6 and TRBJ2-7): DAGVTQSPTHLIKTRGQQVTLRCSPKSGHDTVSWYQQALGQGPQFIFQYYEEEERQRGNFPDRFSGHQFPNYSSELNVNALLLGDSALYLCASSRARDSPHEQNFGPGTRLTVT.

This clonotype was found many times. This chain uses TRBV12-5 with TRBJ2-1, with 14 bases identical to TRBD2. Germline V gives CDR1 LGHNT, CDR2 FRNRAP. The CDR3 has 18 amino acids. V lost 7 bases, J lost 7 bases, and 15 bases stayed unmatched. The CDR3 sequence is CASAILGLAGDYRNEQFF. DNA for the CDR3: TGTGCTAGTGCCATCTTGGGACTAGCGGGGGATTATAGGAATGAGCAGTTCTTC.

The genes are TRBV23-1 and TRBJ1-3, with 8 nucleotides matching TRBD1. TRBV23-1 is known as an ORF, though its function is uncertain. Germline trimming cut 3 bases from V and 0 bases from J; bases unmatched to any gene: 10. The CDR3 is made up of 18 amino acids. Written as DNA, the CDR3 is TGCGCCAGCAGTCATTCCACGGGGACAGGAAACTCTGGAAACACCATATATTTT. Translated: CASSHSTGTGNSGNTIYF.

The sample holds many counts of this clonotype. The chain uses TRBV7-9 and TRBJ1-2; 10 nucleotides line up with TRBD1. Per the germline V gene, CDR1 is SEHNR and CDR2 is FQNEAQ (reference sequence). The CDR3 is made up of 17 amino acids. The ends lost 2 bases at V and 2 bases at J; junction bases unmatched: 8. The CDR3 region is CASSLRAGQGFNYGYTF. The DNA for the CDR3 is TGTGCCAGCAGCTTAAGGGCGGGACAGGGGTTCAACTATGGCTACACCTTC.

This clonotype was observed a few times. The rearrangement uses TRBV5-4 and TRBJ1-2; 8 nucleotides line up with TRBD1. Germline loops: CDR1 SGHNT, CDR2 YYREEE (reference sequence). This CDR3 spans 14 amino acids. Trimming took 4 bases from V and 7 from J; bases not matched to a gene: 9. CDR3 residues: CASSIRTGTSGYTF. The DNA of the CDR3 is TGTGCCAGCAGCATAAGGACAGGGACCTCTGGCTACACCTTC.

The CDR3 is CASSEVSGGAQNTQYF. In DNA form, the CDR3 reads TGTGCCAGCAGTGAAGTTAGCGGGGGGGCGCAGAATACGCAGTATTTT. The J gene is TRBJ2-3, the V gene TRBV6-1, with TRBD2 identical over 11 bases. The CDR3 has 16 residues. CDR1 is MNHNS, CDR2 SASEGT, per germline. After removal of 1 base from V and 7 bases from J, the junction contained 7 bases not matched to a gene.

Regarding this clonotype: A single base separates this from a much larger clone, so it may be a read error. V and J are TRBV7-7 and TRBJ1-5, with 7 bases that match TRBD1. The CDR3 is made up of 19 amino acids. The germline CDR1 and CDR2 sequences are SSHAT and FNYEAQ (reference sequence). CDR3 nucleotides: TGTGCTAGCAAGGAAGAGGGACAGAGCGAACCTTATAACAATCAGCCCCAGCATTTT. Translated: CASKEEGQSEPYNNQPQHF. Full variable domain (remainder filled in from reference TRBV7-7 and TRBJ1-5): GAGVSQSPRYKVTKRGQDVTLRCDPISSHATLYWYQQALGQGPEFLTYFNYEAQPDKSGLPSDRFSAERPEGSISTLTIQRTEQRDSAMYRCASKEEGQSEPYNNQPQHFGDGTRLSIL.

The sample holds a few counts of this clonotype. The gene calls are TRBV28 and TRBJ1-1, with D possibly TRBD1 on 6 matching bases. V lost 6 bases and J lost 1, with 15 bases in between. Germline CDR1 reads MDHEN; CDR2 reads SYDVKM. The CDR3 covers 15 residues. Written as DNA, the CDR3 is TGTGCCAGCAGCCCTACGGACAGCTGGAACACTGAAGCTTTCTTT. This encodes CASSPTDSWNTEAFF.

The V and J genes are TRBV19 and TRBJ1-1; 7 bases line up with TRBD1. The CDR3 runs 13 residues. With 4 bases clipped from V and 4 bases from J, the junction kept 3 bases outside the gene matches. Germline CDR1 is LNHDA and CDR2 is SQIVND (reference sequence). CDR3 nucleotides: TGTGCCAGTAGTAAAGGGGGCCTCACTGAAGCTTTCTTT. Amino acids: CASSKGGLTEAFF.

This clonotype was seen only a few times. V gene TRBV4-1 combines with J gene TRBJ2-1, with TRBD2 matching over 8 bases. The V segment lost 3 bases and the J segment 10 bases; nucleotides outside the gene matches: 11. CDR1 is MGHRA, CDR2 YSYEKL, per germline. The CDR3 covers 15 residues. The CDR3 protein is CASSQGTGGGGEQFF. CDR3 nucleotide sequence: TGCGCCAGCAGCCAGGGCACGGGGGGGGGCGGAGAGCAGTTCTTC.

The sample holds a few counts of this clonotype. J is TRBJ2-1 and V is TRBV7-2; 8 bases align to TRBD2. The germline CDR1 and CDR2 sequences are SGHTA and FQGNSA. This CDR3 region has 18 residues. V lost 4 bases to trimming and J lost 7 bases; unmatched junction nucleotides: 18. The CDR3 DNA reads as TGTGCCAGCAGCTCGCCCGTGCCGGGACTAGTGTCGGGGAATGAGCAGTTCTTC. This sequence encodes CASSSPVPGLVSGNEQFF.

As DNA, the CDR3 is TGTGCCAGCAGTTTTCGGCGGGAGGCTACAGATACGCAGTATTTT. This translates into CASSFRREATDTQYF. The V gene is TRBV28, the J gene TRBJ2-3; 8 nucleotides line up with TRBD2. Germline V gene sequence: CDR1 MDHEN, CDR2 SYDVKM. The CDR3 covers 15 residues. V lost 3 bases to trimming and J lost 3 bases; unmatched junction nucleotides: 5.

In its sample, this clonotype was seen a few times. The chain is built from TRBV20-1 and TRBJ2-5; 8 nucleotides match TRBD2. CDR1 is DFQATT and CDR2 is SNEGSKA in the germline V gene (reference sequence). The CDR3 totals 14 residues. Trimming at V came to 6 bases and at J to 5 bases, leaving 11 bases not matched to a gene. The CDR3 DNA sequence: TGCAGTGCGCCTCTCGGGGGGGTAGGGGAGACCCAGTACTTC. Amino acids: CSAPLGGVGETQYF.

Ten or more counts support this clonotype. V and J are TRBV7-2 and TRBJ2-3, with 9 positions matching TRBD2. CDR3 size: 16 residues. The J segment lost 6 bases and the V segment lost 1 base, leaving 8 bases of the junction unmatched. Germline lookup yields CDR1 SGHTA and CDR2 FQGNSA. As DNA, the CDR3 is TGTGCCAGCAGCTTAGTAGTAGCTAGCGGGACGGATACGCAGTATTTT. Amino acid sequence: CASSLVVASGTDTQYF.